One sample yielded the 18 T cell receptor beta chains listed below, sequenced in a study of spatial heterogeneity in lung cancer. Time point denoted: sample taken at primary tumor resection. Whole RNA was taken from tumor, nontumor lung or frozen PBMC; it was then sequenced unsorted. MiXCR, applied by TCRdb to the 5' RACE reads, yields one record per CDR3 protein. The sample carries 35,000 or so distinct CDR3 sequences, around 5% recorded once. The sequencing used PBMCs, collected at surgery. These receptors were collected from a female donor with early-stage non-small cell lung cancer.

The table lists this clonotype with many counts. The chain carries TRBV6-6 and TRBJ1-5; D not resolved. V was pared by 7 bases and J by 4 bases, with 11 bases between. There are 13 residues in the CDR3. The germline V gene has CDR1 MNHNY and CDR2 SVGAGI (reference sequence). Here the CDR3 reads CASTAQPNQPQHF. The CDR3 DNA reads TGTGCCAGCACCGCTCAGCCGAATCAGCCCCAGCATTTT.

This clonotype was detected ten times or more. V usage is TRBV4-1 and J usage is TRBJ1-1; 8 bases match TRBD1. Trimming at V came to 4 bases and at J to 0 bases, leaving 4 bases not matched to a gene. CDR1 is MGHRA and CDR2 is YSYEKL in the germline V gene. CDR3 length: 15 residues. CDR3 bases: TGCGCCAGCAGCCCAGGACAGGGTTTGAACACTGAAGCTTTCTTT. Encoded protein: CASSPGQGLNTEAFF.

Ten or more counts support this clonotype. This chain links TRBV24-1 with TRBJ2-5; D call uncertain. The CDR3 runs to 13 residues. The V gene's germline CDR1 is KGHDR and CDR2 SFDVKD. V was clipped by 5 bases and J by 2 bases, with 8 bases between them. The CDR3 spells CATSANGQETQYF. As DNA, the CDR3 is TGTGCCACCAGTGCTAACGGACAAGAGACCCAGTACTTC.

This clonotype has a handful of counts. V gene TRBV2 combines with J gene TRBJ2-1, with D perhaps being TRBD1 or TRBD2 (5 bases each). The germline V gene encodes CDR1 SNHLY and CDR2 FYNNEI. This CDR3 is built from 16 residues. V lost 5 bases, J lost 6 bases, and 20 bases lay in between. Here the CDR3 DNA reads TGTGCCAGCAGTCAGGTGCCTTCTCGGGGACCCAATGAGCAGTTCTTC. Translation gives CASSQVPSRGPNEQFF.

This clonotype was counted at least ten times. J is TRBJ2-3 and V is TRBV20-1, with a possible D match to TRBD1 (6 bases). Germline CDR1 and CDR2: DFQATT and SNEGSKA (reference sequence). The CDR3 contains 16 residues. V was clipped by 6 bases and J by 4 bases, with 23 bases between them. The DNA of the CDR3 is TGCAGTGCCCCCGGGACATACTCTCCTAGCCCAGATACGCAGTATTTT. Protein: CSAPGTYSPSPDTQYF.

This clonotype appeared many times. The chain recombines TRBV14 with TRBJ1-3; maybe TRBD1 (5 bases). This CDR3 has 15 amino acids. Germline V lookup: CDR1 SGHDN, CDR2 FVKESK. The germline V and J ends were trimmed by 1 base and 4 bases, with 11 bases remaining between them. The CDR3 sequence: CASSQVAGSGNTIYF. As DNA, the CDR3 is TGTGCCAGCAGCCAAGTTGCAGGGTCCGGAAACACCATATATTTT.

This clonotype was detected ten times or more. The chain has TRBV28 and TRBJ2-7; D may be TRBD1 or TRBD2 (5 bases each). CDR1 and CDR2 (germline): MDHEN, SYDVKM. The CDR3 contains 15 residues. Trimming left V 5 bases short and J 6 bases short, with 20 bases between. The CDR3 DNA reads TGTGCCAGCAGTGCCCTATACAGGAGGTTTCGCGAGCAGTACTTC. Its translation: CASSALYRRFREQYF.

This clonotype was observed many times. The gene calls are TRBV5-4 and TRBJ1-2; no clear D gene. CDR1 and CDR2 (germline): SGHNT, YYREEE (reference sequence). Trimming took off 2 bases at V and 4 bases at J, with 12 bases between the two ends. The length of the CDR3 is 14 residues. In nucleotides, the CDR3 is TGTGCCAGCAGCTTCTCACAGCAGCGCTATGGCTACACCTTC. Amino acid sequence: CASSFSQQRYGYTF.

A few counts support this clonotype. V and J are TRBV7-9 and TRBJ2-7; 12 bases are shared with TRBD2. CDR3 size: 15 residues. The J segment lost 6 bases and the V segment lost 2 bases, leaving 5 bases of the junction unmatched. The V gene's germline CDR1 is SEHNR and CDR2 FQNEAQ (reference sequence). CDR3 region: CASSLFPGLAGEQYF. DNA of the CDR3: TGTGCCAGCAGCTTATTCCCGGGACTAGCGGGCGAGCAGTACTTC.

This clonotype was recorded at least ten times. The J gene is TRBJ2-2, the V gene TRBV5-1; 9 positions agree with TRBD1. This CDR3 has 15 amino acids. The junction had 3 bases not matched to a gene; V was cut back by 3 bases and J by 3 bases. Germline V CDR1 and CDR2: SGHRS, YFSETQ. Here the CDR3 reads CASSWGDRDTGELFF. CDR3 DNA: TGCGCCAGCAGCTGGGGGGACAGGGACACCGGGGAGCTGTTTTTT.

J is TRBJ2-1 and V is TRBV4-3; 7 bases match TRBD2. CDR1 is LGHNA, CDR2 YSLEER, per germline. V was clipped by 3 bases and J by 5 bases; unmatched bases: 13. The CDR3 extends over 17 amino acids. CDR3 region: CASSHPPGGVPNNEQFF. The CDR3 region has the DNA TGCGCCAGCAGCCACCCCCCGGGAGGAGTACCCAACAATGAGCAGTTCTTC.

This clonotype was detected only a few times. The chain carries TRBV29-1 and TRBJ2-3; D might be TRBD2 (6 bases). V was clipped by 4 bases and J by 3 bases, with 8 bases between them. The CDR3 runs 12 residues. The germline V gene has CDR1 SQVTM and CDR2 ANQGSEA. The CDR3 coding sequence is TGCAGCGTTGGGGGGAGGACAGATACGCAGTATTTT. It is translated as CSVGGRTDTQYF.

The table lists this clonotype with many counts. V gene TRBV28 combines with J gene TRBJ1-4, with 8 bases aligning to TRBD1. The V and J ends lost 7 bases and 8 bases, in that order; junction bases with no gene match: 6. The CDR3 spans 13 residues. CDR1 MDHEN and CDR2 SYDVKM come from the germline V gene. CDR3 in amino acids: CASNTQGAEKLFF. CDR3 in DNA: TGTGCCAGCAATACCCAGGGGGCAGAAAAACTGTTTTTT. The full variable domain, in which reference TRBV28 and TRBJ1-4 provide the parts outside the CDR3, is DVKVTQSSRYLVKRTGEKVFLECVQDMDHENMFWYRQDPGLGLRLIYFSYDVKMKEKGDIPEGYSVSREKKERFSLILESASTNQTSMYLCASNTQGAEKLFFGSGTQLSVL.

This clonotype has ten or more counts. The chain links TRBV6-5 to TRBJ1-6, with D tentatively TRBD1 (5 bases). Germline V gene sequence: CDR1 MNHEY, CDR2 SVGAGI. V lost 6 bases to trimming and J lost 3 bases, with 12 bases between them. This CDR3 has 15 residues. Here the CDR3 DNA reads TGTGCCAGCAGAGACGGGGACTACTATAATTCACCCCTCCACTTT. Amino acid sequence: CASRDGDYYNSPLHF.

This clonotype has a count of ten or more. V gene TRBV10-3 combines with J gene TRBJ2-3, with a weak D call TRBD1 (5 bases). Trimming left V 0 bases short and J 3 bases short, with 7 bases between. The germline gives CDR1 ENHRY, CDR2 SYGVKD. This CDR3 has 14 amino acids. CDR3: CAISESAGTDTQYF. The CDR3 nucleotides are TGTGCCATCAGTGAGTCGGCAGGGACAGATACGCAGTATTTT.

This chain links TRBV11-2 with TRBJ2-2; D uncertain. The CDR3 is 13 amino acids. Per germline, CDR1 SGHAT and CDR2 FQNNGV. The germline V and J ends were trimmed by 2 bases and 1 base, with 2 bases remaining between them. In DNA form, the CDR3 reads TGTGCCAGCAGCTTACAGAACACCGGGGAGCTGTTTTTT. Translation gives CASSLQNTGELFF. Together with reference TRBV11-2 and TRBJ2-2, the CDR3 gives the full variable domain: EAGVAQSPRYKIIEKRQSVAFWCNPISGHATLYWYQQILGQGPKLLIQFQNNGVVDDSQLPKDRFSAERLKGVDSTLKIQPAKLEDSAVYLCASSLQNTGELFFGEGSRLTVL.

In its sample, this clonotype was seen many times. The rearrangement joins TRBV6-5 to TRBJ1-4; no firm D call. V dropped 4 bases and J dropped 7 bases, with 10 bases sitting between them. CDR3 length: 13 residues. Germline assignment: CDR1 MNHEY and CDR2 SVGAGI. The CDR3 sequence is CASSWVLSEKLFF. As DNA, the CDR3 is TGTGCCAGCAGTTGGGTTTTGAGTGAAAAACTGTTTTTT.

This clonotype was seen ten or more times. V usage is TRBV7-9 and J usage is TRBJ2-5; no reliable D call. This CDR3 region has 15 residues. The ends were cut back, 1 base at V and 6 bases at J, with 15 bases in the middle. Per germline, CDR1 SEHNR and CDR2 FQNEAQ (reference sequence). CDR3 nucleotide sequence: TGTGCCAGCAGCTTAGGGCCCAAGGGCAGAAAGACCCAGTACTTC. As protein: CASSLGPKGRKTQYF.